These T cell receptor beta chains were read from a single sample in a study of beta chain features in type 1 diabetes. This table comes from immunoSEQ multiplex PCR, and its TCRdb copy is limited to in-frame clones, with some not included. The sample holds approximately 260,000 clones, around 22% seen once. The sample was naive CD4+ T cells from blood. Receptor source: a woman in her twenties or thirties with type 1 diabetes. Both conserved end residues are part of each CDR3. A D gene is named only where the DNA matches it firmly. Only part of the rows carry a size: once, few, many, or a class if the clone is expanded.

v_call	d_call	clone_size	j_call	cdr3_aa	cdr3_nt
TRBV29-1	.	.	TRBJ1-5	CSAQEVNQPQHF	TGCAGCGCTCAGGAGGTAAATCAGCCCCAGCATTTT
TRBV29-1	.	few	TRBJ2-2	CSVVVGPSEELFF	TGCAGCGTTGTCGTCGGCCCTAGCGAGGAGCTGTTTTTT
TRBV18	.	.	TRBJ1-2	CASSPEENYGYTF	TGTGCCAGCTCACCTGAGGAAAACTATGGCTACACCTTC
TRBV6-5	.	.	TRBJ1-2	CASREGSGYTF	TGTGCCAGCAGGGAGGGTTCTGGCTACACCTTC
TRBV6-6	TRBD1	few	TRBJ1-5	CASSPGGYSNQPQHF	TGTGCCAGCAGTCCAGGGGGTTATAGCAATCAGCCCCAGCATTTT
TRBV19	.	.	TRBJ1-4	CASARPGTNEKLFF	TGTGCCAGCGCCCGGCCAGGCACTAATGAAAAACTGTTTTTT
TRBV28	TRBD1	few	TRBJ2-3	CASSSPGQYTDTQYF	TGTGCCAGCAGTTCCCCGGGACAGTACACAGATACGCAGTATTTT
TRBV11-1	TRBD1	.	TRBJ1-2	CASSSSRDRVWHGYTF	TGTGCCAGCAGCTCGTCCCGGGACAGGGTTTGGCATGGCTACACCTTC
TRBV27	.	few	TRBJ1-1	CASSLEWSGTEAFF	TGTGCCAGCAGTTTAGAATGGTCGGGGACTGAAGCTTTCTTT
TRBV2	.	few	TRBJ2-2	CASTSPGEWTGELFF	TGTGCCAGCACTTCCCCGGGGGAGTGGACCGGGGAGCTGTTTTTT
TRBV7-3	TRBD2	.	TRBJ2-3	CASSLNPLAGGTTDTQYF	TGTGCCAGCAGCTTAAACCCCCTAGCGGGAGGCACCACAGATACGCAGTATTTT
TRBV5-4	TRBD2	few	TRBJ2-7	CASRYAGEGSYEQYF	TGTGCCAGCAGGTACGCGGGAGAAGGCTCCTACGAGCAGTACTTC
TRBV30	.	.	TRBJ1-1	CAWNNPPTEAFF	TGTGCCTGGAACAATCCGCCCACTGAAGCTTTCTTT
TRBV6-5	.	.	TRBJ1-1	CASSYDGYTEAFF	TGTGCCAGCAGTTACGACGGGTACACTGAAGCTTTCTTT
TRBV7-2	.	.	TRBJ2-1	CASSLAGHNEQFF	TGTGCCAGCAGCTTAGCGGGCCACAATGAGCAGTTCTTC
TRBV5-1	TRBD2	few	TRBJ2-1	CASSFPKLAGVGNEQFF	TGCGCCAGCAGCTTCCCCAAACTAGCGGGAGTAGGCAATGAGCAGTTCTTC
TRBV11-2	.	.	TRBJ2-7	CASSPARGSYEQYF	TGTGCCAGCAGCCCCGCACGGGGATCCTACGAGCAGTACTTC
TRBV7-9	.	.	TRBJ2-2	CASTPRNYPNTGELFF	TGTGCCAGCACCCCCCGGAACTACCCGAACACCGGGGAGCTGTTTTTT
TRBV20-1	.	.	TRBJ2-3	CSATTRSTQYF	TGCAGTGCTACTACTAGGAGTACGCAGTATTTT
TRBV29-1	.	.	TRBJ2-7	CSVEGTSGEQYF	TGCAGCGTTGAGGGGACTTCGGGTGAGCAGTACTTC
TRBV7-9	.	.	TRBJ2-5	CASSLAATREQYF	TGTGCCAGCAGCTTAGCGGCGACCCGGGAGCAGTACTTC
TRBV30	TRBD1	.	TRBJ2-2	CAWSGTVAGELFF	TGTGCCTGGAGCGGGACAGTAGCCGGGGAGCTGTTTTTT
TRBV11-2	TRBD1	.	TRBJ2-4	CASSRPTGYNIQYF	TGTGCCAGCAGCCGCCCGACAGGGTATAACATTCAGTACTTC
TRBV11-1	TRBD1	.	TRBJ1-1	CASRDRALLTEAFF	TGTGCCAGCAGGGACAGGGCTCTTCTCACTGAAGCTTTCTTT
TRBV18	TRBD2	.	TRBJ2-5	CASSPPGGSQETQYF	TGTGCCAGCTCACCCCCCGGGGGGTCACAAGAGACCCAGTACTTC
TRBV30	.	.	TRBJ1-1	CACSSTGGTEAFF	TGTGCCTGCTCCTCCACGGGGGGCACTGAAGCTTTCTTT
TRBV7-9	TRBD2	.	TRBJ2-1	CASSFLAGGNNEQFF	TGTGCCAGCAGCTTCCTTGCGGGAGGGAACAATGAGCAGTTCTTC
TRBV6-1	TRBD2	.	TRBJ2-7	CASSEAGQGLAGEYEQYF	TGTGCCAGCAGTGAAGCAGGTCAAGGACTAGCGGGAGAGTACGAGCAGTACTTC
TRBV18	.	.	TRBJ1-5	CASSGQLSNQPQHF	TGTGCCAGCTCCGGACAGCTTAGCAATCAGCCCCAGCATTTT
TRBV25-1	.	.	TRBJ1-1	CASSELQGRTEAFF	TGTGCCAGCAGTGAATTACAGGGCCGCACTGAAGCTTTCTTT